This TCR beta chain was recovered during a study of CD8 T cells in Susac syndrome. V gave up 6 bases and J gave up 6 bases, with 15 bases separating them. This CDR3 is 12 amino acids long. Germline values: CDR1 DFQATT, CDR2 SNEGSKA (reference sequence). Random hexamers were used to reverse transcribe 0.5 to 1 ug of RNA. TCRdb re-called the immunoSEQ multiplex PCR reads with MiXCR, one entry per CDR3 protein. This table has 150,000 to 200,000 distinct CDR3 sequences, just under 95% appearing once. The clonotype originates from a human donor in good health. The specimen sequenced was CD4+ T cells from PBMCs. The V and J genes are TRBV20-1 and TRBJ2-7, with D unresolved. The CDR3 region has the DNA TGCAGTGCGACCCCGGCTGTAGGCGAGCAGTACTTC. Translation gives CSATPAVGEQYF.